This is a list of T cell receptor beta chains from one sample in a study of blood T cell repertoires in COVID-19. Generated by immunoSEQ multiplex PCR, the TCRdb table keeps only in-frame clones and is missing some. The sample carries approximately 210,000 clones, around 81% recorded once. Sequencing input: PBMCs or T cells enriched from blood (not recorded which). These receptors were collected from a woman aged 45-59 years with acute COVID-19. Each CDR3 is given with its conserved first and last residue. The D gene is left open where the match is weak.

CDR3 length	J gene	V gene	D gene	CDR3 protein	CDR3 DNA
16	TRBJ2-1	TRBV18	TRBD2	CASSPSPGGGNNEQFF	TGTGCCAGCTCACCGTCCCCTGGCGGGGGAAACAATGAGCAGTTCTTC
11	TRBJ2-7	TRBV19	-	CASSRGTEQYF	TGTGCCAGTAGTAGAGGGACAGAGCAGTACTTC
14	TRBJ2-7	TRBV7-2	TRBD2	CASSPRWGGQEQYF	TGTGCCAGCAGCCCGCGCTGGGGAGGGCAAGAGCAGTACTTC
12	TRBJ2-7	TRBV19	-	CACSRPPYEQYF	TGTGCCTGCTCGCGGCCCCCCTACGAGCAGTACTTC
14	TRBJ2-7	TRBV4-1	-	CASSQVTGVYEQYF	TGCGCCAGCAGCCAAGTGACGGGGGTGTACGAGCAGTACTTC
14	TRBJ1-5	TRBV10-3	TRBD1	CAISQGASNQPQHF	TGTGCCATCTCACAGGGGGCATCGAACCAGCCCCAGCATTTT
13	TRBJ2-5	TRBV18	-	CASSLTNRETQYF	TGTGCCAGCTCACTAACGAACAGGGAGACCCAGTACTTC
14	TRBJ2-6	TRBV19	-	CARMREAGANVLTF	TGTGCCAGAATGAGAGAGGCCGGGGCCAACGTCCTGACTTTC
16	TRBJ1-4	TRBV7-8	-	CASSSGRGSTNEKLFF	TGTGCCAGCAGCTCCGGGCGCGGGTCAACTAATGAAAAACTGTTTTTT
16	TRBJ1-1	TRBV5-1	-	CASSLGAAPENTEAFF	TGCGCCAGCAGCTTGGGGGCAGCCCCGGAGAACACTGAAGCTTTCTTT
15	TRBJ2-7	TRBV3-1/TRBV3-2	-	CASSRKSGRAYEQYF	TGTGCCAGCAGCCGCAAAAGCGGTCGGGCCTACGAGCAGTACTTC
14	TRBJ2-7	TRBV2	TRBD2	CASTLSGSSYEQYF	TGTGCCAGCACCCTGAGCGGGAGCTCCTACGAGCAGTACTTC
14	TRBJ2-7	TRBV30	-	CAWSVLGAVHEQYF	TGTGCCTGGAGTGTACTCGGCGCGGTCCACGAGCAGTACTTC